The entry that follows covers one T cell receptor beta chain sequence. Given a much more abundant clone one base away, this may be a read error. The CDR3 does not close with the conserved phenylalanine or tryptophan, likely indicating a read error. The V end was cut by 10 bases, the J end by 7 bases, with 19 bases between. The CDR3 has 14 residues. One entry per CDR3 protein results from TCRdb running MiXCR on the reads. This sample has approximately 250,000 distinct CDR3 sequences, with more than 25% found just once. The sample belongs to a study of kidney transplant recipient with SARS-CoV-2 infection.

Sequenced material: a blood sample, taken at baseline and on day 111 from a kidney transplant recipient. The rearrangement joins TRBV12-3 or TRBV12-4 to TRBJ2-2, with D maybe TRBD1 (6 bases). This TCR was sampled from a male patient aged 25-45 years who had COVID-19 and was a kidney transplant recipient. A share of the T cells may be of graft donor origin. In DNA, the CDR3 is TGTGCCACCAAAATCTCACAGGGAAACGGGGAGCTGTTTCTT. This gives the protein CATKISQGNGELFL.